The 6 T cell receptor beta chains below were found in one sample sequenced in a study of early T cells in non-severe SARS-CoV-2 infection. TCRdb itself ran the 5' RACE reads through MiXCR, one entry per CDR3 protein. Of tens of thousands of distinct CDR3 sequences listed, about 10% are singletons. The source material was whole blood. These receptors all stem from an adult who was a healthcare worker with PCR-confirmed SARS-CoV-2 infection or an uninfected control (not recorded which).

The rearrangement joins TRBV24-1 to TRBJ1-1; 9 bases map to TRBD1. The V gene end was trimmed by 6 bases and the J gene end by 4 bases; junction bases not matched to a gene: 2. CDR3 length: 13 amino acids. Germline loops: CDR1 KGHDR, CDR2 SFDVKD. The DNA of the CDR3 is TGTGCCACCAGTCTGACAGGGGGCACTGAAGCTTTCTTT. Its protein product is CATSLTGGTEAFF.

This rearrangement joins TRBV6-6 to TRBJ1-2; 7 nucleotides agree with TRBD1. The junction had 6 bases not matched to a gene; V was cut back by 6 bases and J by 5 bases. CDR1 MNHNY and CDR2 SVGAGI come from the germline V gene (reference sequence). This CDR3 region has 13 residues. In DNA form, the CDR3 reads TGTGCCAGCAGCCAAGGACAGGAATATGGCTACACCTTC. Encoded protein: CASSQGQEYGYTF.

Ten or more counts support this clonotype. The chain couples TRBV3-1 to TRBJ2-3; TRBD2 aligns across 11 bases. CDR3 length: 19 residues. The V gene end was trimmed by 0 bases and the J gene end by 6 bases; junction bases not matched to a gene: 14. CDR1 LGHDT and CDR2 YNNKEL come from the germline V gene (reference sequence). This CDR3 is CASSQDRRLASGRKDTQYF. The CDR3 nucleotides read TGTGCCAGCAGCCAAGATAGACGGTTGGCTAGCGGGAGGAAGGATACGCAGTATTTT.

In its sample, this clonotype was seen many times. The chain is built from TRBV29-1 and TRBJ1-5; 12 bases line up with TRBD1. The CDR3 is 13 residues long. Germline V gene sequence: CDR1 SQVTM, CDR2 ANQGSEA. The J segment lost 3 bases and the V segment lost 6 bases, leaving 0 bases of the junction unmatched. The CDR3 loop is CSVGQGANQPQHF. The CDR3 DNA is TGCAGCGTGGGACAGGGGGCCAATCAGCCCCAGCATTTT.

This clonotype was seen only a few times. The CDR3, as DNA: TGTGCCAGCAGTACCGTAGGGGGCGACTCCGAGCAGTACTTC. As protein: CASSTVGGDSEQYF. The rearrangement links TRBV12-3 or TRBV12-4 to TRBJ2-7, with 7 bases aligning to TRBD1. V was clipped by 5 bases and J by 6 bases; unmatched bases: 10. The CDR3 has 14 residues.

There are many counts of this clonotype. The CDR3 spells CSVYSGTSNYGYTF. CDR3 coding DNA: TGCAGCGTGTATTCCGGGACATCTAACTATGGCTACACCTTC. The J gene is TRBJ1-2, the V gene TRBV29-1; tentatively, D is TRBD1 (6 bases). Germline V CDR1 and CDR2: SQVTM, ANQGSEA. Trimming took 6 bases from V and 0 from J, leaving 14 bases between them. The CDR3 runs 14 residues. The full variable domain, rest sourced from reference TRBV29-1 and TRBJ1-2, is SAVISQKPSRDICQRGTSLTIQCQVDSQVTMMFWYRQQPGQSLTLIATANQGSEATYESGFVIDKFPISRPNLTFSTLTVSNMSPEDSSIYLCSVYSGTSNYGYTFGSGTRLTVV.